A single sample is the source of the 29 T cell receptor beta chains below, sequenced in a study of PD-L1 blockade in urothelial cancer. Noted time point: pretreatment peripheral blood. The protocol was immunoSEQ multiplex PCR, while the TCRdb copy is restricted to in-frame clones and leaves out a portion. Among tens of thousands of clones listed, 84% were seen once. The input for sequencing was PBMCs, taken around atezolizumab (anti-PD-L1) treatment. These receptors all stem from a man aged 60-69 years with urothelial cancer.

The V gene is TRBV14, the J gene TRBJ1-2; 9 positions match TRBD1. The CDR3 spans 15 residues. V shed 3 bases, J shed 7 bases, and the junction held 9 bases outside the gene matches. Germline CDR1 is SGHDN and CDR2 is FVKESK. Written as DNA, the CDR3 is TGTGCCAGCAGCCAGGGACAGGGAAGGTTGGGTGGCTACACCTTC. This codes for CASSQGQGRLGGYTF.

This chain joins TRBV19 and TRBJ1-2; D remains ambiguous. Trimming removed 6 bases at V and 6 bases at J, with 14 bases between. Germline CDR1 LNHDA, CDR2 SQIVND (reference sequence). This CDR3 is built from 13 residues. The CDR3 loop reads CASSPYSLDGYTF. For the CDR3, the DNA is TGTGCCAGTAGCCCCTATTCTCTCGATGGCTACACCTTC.

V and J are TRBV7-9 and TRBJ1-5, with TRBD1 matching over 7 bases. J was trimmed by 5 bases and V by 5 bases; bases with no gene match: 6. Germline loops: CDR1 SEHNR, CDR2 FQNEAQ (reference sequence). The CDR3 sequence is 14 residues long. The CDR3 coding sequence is TGTGCCAGCAGCCAGAACACAGGGGATCAGCCCCAGCATTTT. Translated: CASSQNTGDQPQHF.

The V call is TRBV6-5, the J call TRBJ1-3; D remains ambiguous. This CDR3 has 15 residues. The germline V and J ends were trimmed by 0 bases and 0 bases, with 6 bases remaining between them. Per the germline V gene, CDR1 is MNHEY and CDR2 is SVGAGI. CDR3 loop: CASSYSQVSGNTIYF. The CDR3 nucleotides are TGTGCCAGCAGTTACTCGCAGGTCTCTGGAAACACCATATATTTT.

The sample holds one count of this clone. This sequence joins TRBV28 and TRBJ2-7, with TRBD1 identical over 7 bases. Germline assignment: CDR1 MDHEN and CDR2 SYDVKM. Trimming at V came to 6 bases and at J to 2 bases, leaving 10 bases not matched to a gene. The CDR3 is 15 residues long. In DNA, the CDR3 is TGTGCCAGCAGCCCCGCGGACAGGACCGCCTACGAGCAGTACTTC. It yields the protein CASSPADRTAYEQYF.

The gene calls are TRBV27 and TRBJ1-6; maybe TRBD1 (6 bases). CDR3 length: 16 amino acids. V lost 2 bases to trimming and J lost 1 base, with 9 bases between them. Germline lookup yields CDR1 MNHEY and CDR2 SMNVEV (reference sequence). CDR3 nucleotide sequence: TGTGCCAGCAGTTTAATGGGGGCTTCCTATAATTCACCCCTCCACTTT. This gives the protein CASSLMGASYNSPLHF.

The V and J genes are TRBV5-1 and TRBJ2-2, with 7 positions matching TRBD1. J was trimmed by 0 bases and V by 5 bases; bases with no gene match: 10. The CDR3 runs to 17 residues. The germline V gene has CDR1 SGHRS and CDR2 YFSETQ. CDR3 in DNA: TGCGCCAGCAGTTATAGTACAGGGGCTGCGAACACCGGGGAGCTGTTTTTT. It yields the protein CASSYSTGAANTGELFF. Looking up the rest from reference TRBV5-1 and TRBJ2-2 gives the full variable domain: KAGVTQTPRYLIKTRGQQVTLSCSPISGHRSVSWYQQTPGQGLQFLFEYFSETQRNKGNFPGRFSGRQFSNSRSEMNVSTLELGDSALYLCASSYSTGAANTGELFFGEGSRLTVL.

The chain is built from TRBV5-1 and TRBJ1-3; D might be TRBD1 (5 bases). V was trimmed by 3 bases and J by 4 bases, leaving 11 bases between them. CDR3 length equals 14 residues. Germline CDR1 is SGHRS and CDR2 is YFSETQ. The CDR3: CASSSDSVGNTIYF. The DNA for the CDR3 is TGCGCCAGCAGCTCCGACAGCGTGGGAAACACCATATATTTT.

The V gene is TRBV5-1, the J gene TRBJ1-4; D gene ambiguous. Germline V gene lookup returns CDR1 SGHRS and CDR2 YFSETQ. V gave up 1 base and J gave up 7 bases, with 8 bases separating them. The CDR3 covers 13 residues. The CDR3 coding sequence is TGCGCCAGCAGCTTGACAGTGGGTGAAAAACTGTTTTTT. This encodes CASSLTVGEKLFF.

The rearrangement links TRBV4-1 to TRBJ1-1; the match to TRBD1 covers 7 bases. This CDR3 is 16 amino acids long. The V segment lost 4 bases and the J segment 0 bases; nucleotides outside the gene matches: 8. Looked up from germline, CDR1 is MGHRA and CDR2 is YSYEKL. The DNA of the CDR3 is TGCGCCAGCAGCCGAGGACAGGTCCATATGAACACTGAAGCTTTCTTT. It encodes CASSRGQVHMNTEAFF.

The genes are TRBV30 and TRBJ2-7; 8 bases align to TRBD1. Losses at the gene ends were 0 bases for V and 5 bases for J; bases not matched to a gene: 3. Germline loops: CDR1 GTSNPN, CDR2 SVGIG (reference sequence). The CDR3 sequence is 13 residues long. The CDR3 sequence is CAWSVAGGDEQYF. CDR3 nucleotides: TGTGCCTGGAGTGTAGCAGGGGGCGACGAGCAGTACTTC.

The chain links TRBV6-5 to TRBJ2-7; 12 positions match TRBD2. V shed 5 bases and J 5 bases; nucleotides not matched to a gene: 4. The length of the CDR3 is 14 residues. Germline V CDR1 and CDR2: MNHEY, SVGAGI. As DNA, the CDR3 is TGTGCCAGCAGTGCGACTAGCGGGAGAAACGAGCAGTACTTC. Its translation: CASSATSGRNEQYF.

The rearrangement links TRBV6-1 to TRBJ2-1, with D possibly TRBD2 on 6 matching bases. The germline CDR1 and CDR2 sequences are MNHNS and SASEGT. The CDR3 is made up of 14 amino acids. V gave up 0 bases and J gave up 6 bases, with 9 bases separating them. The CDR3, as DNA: TGTGCCAGCAGTGAAGCGCTAGCGAGCAATGAGCAGTTCTTC. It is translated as CASSEALASNEQFF.

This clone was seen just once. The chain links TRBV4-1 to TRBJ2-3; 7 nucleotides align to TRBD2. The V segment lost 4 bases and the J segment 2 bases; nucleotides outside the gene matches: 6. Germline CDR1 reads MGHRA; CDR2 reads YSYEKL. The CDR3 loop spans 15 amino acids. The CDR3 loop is CASSPRRGVTDTQYF. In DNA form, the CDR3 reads TGCGCCAGCAGCCCCCGACGGGGGGTCACAGATACGCAGTATTTT.

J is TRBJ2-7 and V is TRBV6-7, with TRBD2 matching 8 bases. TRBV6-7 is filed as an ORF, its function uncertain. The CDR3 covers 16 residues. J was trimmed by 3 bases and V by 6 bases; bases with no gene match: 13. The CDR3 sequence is CASRNHLAGGVYEQYF. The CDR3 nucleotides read TGTGCCAGCAGAAACCACTTGGCGGGGGGCGTCTACGAGCAGTACTTC.

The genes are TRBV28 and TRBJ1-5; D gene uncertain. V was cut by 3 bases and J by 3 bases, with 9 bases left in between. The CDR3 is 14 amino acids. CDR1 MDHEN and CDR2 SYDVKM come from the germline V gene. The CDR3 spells CASSFGQNNQPQHF. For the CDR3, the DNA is TGTGCCAGCAGTTTTGGGCAAAACAATCAGCCCCAGCATTTT.

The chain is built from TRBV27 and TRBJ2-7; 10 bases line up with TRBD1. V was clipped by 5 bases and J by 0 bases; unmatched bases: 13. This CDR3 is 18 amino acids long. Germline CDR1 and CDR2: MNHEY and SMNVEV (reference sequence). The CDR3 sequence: CASSREVRGTGASYEQYF. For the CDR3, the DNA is TGTGCCAGCAGTCGAGAGGTGAGGGGGACAGGGGCCTCCTACGAGCAGTACTTC.

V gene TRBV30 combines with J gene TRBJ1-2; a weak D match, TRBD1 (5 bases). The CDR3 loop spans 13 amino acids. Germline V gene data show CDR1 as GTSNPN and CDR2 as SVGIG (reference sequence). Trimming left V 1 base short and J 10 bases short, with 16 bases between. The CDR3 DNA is TGTGCCTGGAGTGGGCAGGGACTCTACTCCTACACCTTC. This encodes CAWSGQGLYSYTF.

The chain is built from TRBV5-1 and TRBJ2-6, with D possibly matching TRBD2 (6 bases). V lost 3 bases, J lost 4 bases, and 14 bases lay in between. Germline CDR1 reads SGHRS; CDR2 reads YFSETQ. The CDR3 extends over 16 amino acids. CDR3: CASSSDTSPGANVLTF. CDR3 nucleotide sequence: TGCGCCAGCAGCTCCGATACTAGCCCCGGGGCCAACGTCCTGACTTTC.

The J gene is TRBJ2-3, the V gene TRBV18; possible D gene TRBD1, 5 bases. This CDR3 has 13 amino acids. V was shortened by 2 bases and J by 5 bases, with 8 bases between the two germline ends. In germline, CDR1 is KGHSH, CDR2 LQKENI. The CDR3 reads CASSPGAGDTQYF. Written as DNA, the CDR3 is TGTGCCAGCTCACCAGGGGCTGGAGATACGCAGTATTTT.

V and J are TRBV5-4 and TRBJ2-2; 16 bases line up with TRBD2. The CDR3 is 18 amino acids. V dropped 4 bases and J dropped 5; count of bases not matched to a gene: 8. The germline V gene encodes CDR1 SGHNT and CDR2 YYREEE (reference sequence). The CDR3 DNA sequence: TGTGCCAGCAGCCAGGGACTAGCGGGAGGGCCGCGGACCGGGGAGCTGTTTTTT. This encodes CASSQGLAGGPRTGELFF.

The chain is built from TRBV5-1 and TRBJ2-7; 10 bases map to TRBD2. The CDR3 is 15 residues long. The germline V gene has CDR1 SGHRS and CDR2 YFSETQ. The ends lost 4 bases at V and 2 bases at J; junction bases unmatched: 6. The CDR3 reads CASSDGLAETYEQYF. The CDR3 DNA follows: TGCGCCAGCAGCGACGGACTAGCGGAGACCTACGAGCAGTACTTC.

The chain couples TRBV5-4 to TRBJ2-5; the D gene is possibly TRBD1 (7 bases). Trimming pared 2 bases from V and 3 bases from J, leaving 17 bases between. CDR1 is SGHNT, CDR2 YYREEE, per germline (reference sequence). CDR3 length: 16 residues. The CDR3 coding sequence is TGTGCCAGCAGCTTCCCCGGGGGACAGACTAAAGAGACCCAGTACTTC. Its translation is CASSFPGGQTKETQYF.

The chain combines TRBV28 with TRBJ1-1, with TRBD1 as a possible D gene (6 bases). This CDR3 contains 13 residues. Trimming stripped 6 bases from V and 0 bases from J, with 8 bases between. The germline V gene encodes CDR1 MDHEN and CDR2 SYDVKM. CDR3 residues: CASRGTMNTEAFF. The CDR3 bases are TGTGCCAGCAGGGGGACAATGAACACTGAAGCTTTCTTT.

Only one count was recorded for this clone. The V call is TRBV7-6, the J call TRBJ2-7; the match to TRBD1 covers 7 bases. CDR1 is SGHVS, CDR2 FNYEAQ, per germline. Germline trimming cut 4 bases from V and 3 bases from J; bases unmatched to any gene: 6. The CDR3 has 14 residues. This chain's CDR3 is CASSSMTGIYEQYF. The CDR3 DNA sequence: TGTGCCAGCAGCTCCATGACAGGGATCTACGAGCAGTACTTC.

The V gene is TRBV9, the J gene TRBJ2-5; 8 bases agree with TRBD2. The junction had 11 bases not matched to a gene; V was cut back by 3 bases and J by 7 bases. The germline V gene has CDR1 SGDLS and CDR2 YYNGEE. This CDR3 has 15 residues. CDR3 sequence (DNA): TGTGCCAGCAGCGCCACACTAGGCGGGGGGCCGACCCAGTACTTC. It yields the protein CASSATLGGGPTQYF.

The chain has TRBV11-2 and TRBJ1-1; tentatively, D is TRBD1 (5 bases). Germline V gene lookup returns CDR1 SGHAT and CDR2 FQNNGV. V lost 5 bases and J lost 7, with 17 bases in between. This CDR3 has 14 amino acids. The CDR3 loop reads CASSLMALGGEAFF. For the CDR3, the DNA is TGTGCCAGCAGCCTTATGGCCCTCGGGGGTGAAGCTTTCTTT.

Written as DNA, the CDR3 is TGTGCCAGCAGCTTAGGGTCGGCAGGGGGAGGGACCCAGTACTTC. Translated: CASSLGSAGGGTQYF. The chain links TRBV7-2 to TRBJ2-5; possible D gene TRBD1, 7 bases. The CDR3 is 15 amino acids. CDR1 is SGHTA, CDR2 FQGNSA, per germline. Trimming shortened V by 1 base and J by 7 bases, and 16 bases separated the two germline ends.

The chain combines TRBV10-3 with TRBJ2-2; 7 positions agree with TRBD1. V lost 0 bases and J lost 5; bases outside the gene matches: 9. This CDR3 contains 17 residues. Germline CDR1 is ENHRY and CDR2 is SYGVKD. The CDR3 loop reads CAISESFRQGRTGELFF. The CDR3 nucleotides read TGTGCCATCAGTGAGTCTTTTAGACAGGGAAGGACCGGGGAGCTGTTTTTT.